This TCR beta chain was documented in a study of T-cell reconstitution after alpha-beta-depleted transplantation in children (TCRdb year 2016). About the full investigation: The study quantitatively tracked T-cell immune reconstitution after TCRalphabeta/CD19-depleted allogeneic hematopoietic cell transplantation in children using TCR repertoire profiling.

This clonotype occurred a few times. What antigen it recognizes has not been identified. Base qualities are missing; no much larger clone stands one base away. Reading the germline V gene (reference sequence) gives CDR1 SEHNR and CDR2 FQNEAQ. At the junction V is shortened by 4 bases and J by 2 bases, with 12 bases in between. Counted from cysteine to phenylalanine, this CDR3 has 14 amino acids. Only the CDR3 region is kept as DNA, spanning 42 bases read in frame from base 1. Libraries came from PCR. Instrument on record: Illumina HiSeq 2500. TCR library preparation used molecular barcoding, with unique molecular identifiers applied to normalize quantification of the TCRbeta repertoire. TCRdb ran its own pipeline on the public reads, namely fastp trimming at Q25 and MiXCR clone calling, and kept in-frame beta chains. Each CDR3 protein appears once, grouped with its most common genes and DNA. The sample table contains about 270,000 distinct CDR3 sequences; only one count was recorded for 9.5% to 10% of them. In total, the top ten clones hold over 9.5% of the sample.

The sequence links TRBV7-9 to TRBJ2-7, and perhaps TRBD1 as D gene, on 5 matching bases. Material: PBMCs from the stem cell graft donor, obtained from the stem cell graft. This clonotype was sampled from a human donor who donated a stem cell graft to a child with SCID. The DNA reads TGTGCCAGCAGCTCGGACATAATAGCCTACGAGCAGTACTTC. It translates as CASSSDIIAYEQYF.